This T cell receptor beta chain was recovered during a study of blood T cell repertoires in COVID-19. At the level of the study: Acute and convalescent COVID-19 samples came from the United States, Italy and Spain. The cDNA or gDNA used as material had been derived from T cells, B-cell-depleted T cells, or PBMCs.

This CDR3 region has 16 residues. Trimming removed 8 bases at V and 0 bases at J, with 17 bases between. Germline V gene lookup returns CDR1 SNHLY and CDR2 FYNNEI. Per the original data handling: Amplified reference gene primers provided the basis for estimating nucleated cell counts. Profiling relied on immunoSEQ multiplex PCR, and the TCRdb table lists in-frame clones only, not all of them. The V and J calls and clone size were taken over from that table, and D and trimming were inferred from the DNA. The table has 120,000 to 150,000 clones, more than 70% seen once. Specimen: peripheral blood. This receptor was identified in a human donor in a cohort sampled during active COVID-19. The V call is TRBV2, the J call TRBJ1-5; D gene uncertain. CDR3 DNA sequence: TGTGCCAGCCGCCCGGCCCGGGAACATAGCAATCAGCCCCAGCATTTT. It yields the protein CASRPAREHSNQPQHF.